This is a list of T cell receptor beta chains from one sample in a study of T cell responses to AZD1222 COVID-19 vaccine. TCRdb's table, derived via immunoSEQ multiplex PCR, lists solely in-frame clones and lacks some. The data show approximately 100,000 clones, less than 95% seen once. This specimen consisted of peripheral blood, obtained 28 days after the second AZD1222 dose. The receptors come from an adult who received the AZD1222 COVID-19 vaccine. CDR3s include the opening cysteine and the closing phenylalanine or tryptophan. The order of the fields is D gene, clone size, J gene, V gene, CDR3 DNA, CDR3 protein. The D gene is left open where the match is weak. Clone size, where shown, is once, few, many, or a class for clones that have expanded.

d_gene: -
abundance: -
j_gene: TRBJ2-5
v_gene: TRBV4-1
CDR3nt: TGCGCCAGCAGCCCCTTGGGGGGGGCGCTTCAAGAGACCCAGTACTTC
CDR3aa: CASSPLGGALQETQYF

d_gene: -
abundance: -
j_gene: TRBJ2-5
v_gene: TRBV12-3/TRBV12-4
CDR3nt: TGTGCCAGCAGTTTATGGGGGACCCAGTACTTC
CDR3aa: CASSLWGTQYF

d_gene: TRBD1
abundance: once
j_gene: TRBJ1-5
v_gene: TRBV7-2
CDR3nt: TGTGCCAGCAGCTCGACAGGGTTACGGCCCCAGCATTTT
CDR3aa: CASSSTGLRPQHF

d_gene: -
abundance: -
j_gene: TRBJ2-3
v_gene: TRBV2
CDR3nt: TGTGCCAGCAGGCCTACGGGGGTTAGCACAGATACGCAGTATTTT
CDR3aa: CASRPTGVSTDTQYF

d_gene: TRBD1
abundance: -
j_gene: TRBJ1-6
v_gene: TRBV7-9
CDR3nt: TGTGCCAGCAGCTGGGGCGGGACAGATAATTCACCCCTCCACTTT
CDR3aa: CASSWGGTDNSPLHF

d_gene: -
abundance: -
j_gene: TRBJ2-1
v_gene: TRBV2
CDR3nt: TGTGCCAGCAGTGAACCGGGGGCGGGGTCCTACAATGAGCAGTTCTTC
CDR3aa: CASSEPGAGSYNEQFF

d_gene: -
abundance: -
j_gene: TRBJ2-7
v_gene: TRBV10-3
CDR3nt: TGTGCCATCAGTGAGCGGGGCTACGAGCAGTACTTC
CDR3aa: CAISERGYEQYF

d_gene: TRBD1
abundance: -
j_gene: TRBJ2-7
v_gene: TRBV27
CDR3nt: TGTGCCAGCAGTAGCCTCGGGACAGGGAGGGAGCAGTACTTC
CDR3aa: CASSSLGTGREQYF

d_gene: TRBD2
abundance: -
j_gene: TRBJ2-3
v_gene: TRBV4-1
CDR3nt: TGCGCCAGCAGCCCATCAAGCGGGGCAATCACAGATACGCAGTATTTT
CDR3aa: CASSPSSGAITDTQYF

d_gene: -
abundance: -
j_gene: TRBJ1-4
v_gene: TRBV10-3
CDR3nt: TGTGCCATCAGTGAGACAGGGTCTAATGAAAAACTGTTTTTT
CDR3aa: CAISETGSNEKLFF

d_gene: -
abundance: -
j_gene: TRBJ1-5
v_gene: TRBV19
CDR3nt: TGTGCCAGTAGTATTGGGGGCGGGCAGTATCAGCCCCAGCATTTT
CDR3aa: CASSIGGGQYQPQHF

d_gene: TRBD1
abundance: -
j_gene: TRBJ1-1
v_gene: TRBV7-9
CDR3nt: TGTGCCAGCAGCTTAGCAGGGGGCATCTCTGAAGCTTTCTTT
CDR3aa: CASSLAGGISEAFF